What follows describes a single TCR beta chain. Its antigen is as yet unknown. The sample has other DNA sequences that encode this CDR3 too. Every immunoSEQ plate was one replicate of a subset's evenly spread DNA. Assay used: immunoSEQ multiplex PCR; TCRdb lists only in-frame clones, some missing. In the table there are millions of clones, approximately 94% of which are singletons. This specimen comes from a study of shared clonotypes between healthy human individuals. Study-wide background: The donors, two women and a few men, were aged 18 to 49. The plates for each donor numbered three CD4 naive, three CD4 memory, two CD8 naive and one CD8 memory.

CD8 cells classed as naive were CD45RO-negative and positively selected for CCR7, excluding terminally differentiated effector memory CD45RA+ cells. CDR1 and CDR2 (germline): LNHDA, SQIVND (reference sequence). With 8 bases removed from V and 6 bases from J, the gap between germline ends came to 4 bases. This CDR3 region has 10 residues. Findings and caveats of the study: Clonotype sharing across several donors was observed for around 5% of naive CD4 clonotypes.

The receptor comes from a man aged 18 to 30 in good health. Some clones in this sample may be carry-over from other donors' samples. The chain uses TRBV19 and TRBJ1-4; no definite D call. Sequencing used naive CD8+ T cells from PBMCs. The CDR3: CASGDEKLFF. The CDR3 DNA sequence: TGTGCCAGTGGGGATGAAAAACTGTTTTTT. Variable domain in full (rest from reference TRBV19 and TRBJ1-4): DGGITQSPKYLFRKEGQNVTLSCEQNLNHDAMYWYRQDPGQGLRLIYYSQIVNDFQKGDIAEGYSVSREKKESFPLTVTSAQKNPTAFYLCASGDEKLFFGSGTQLSVL.